One sample yielded the 23 T cell receptor beta chains listed below, sequenced in a study of molecular identifiers for immune sequencing clone quantification. TCRdb reanalysed the PCR reads using MiXCR and keeps one entry per CDR3 protein. The sample shows more than 60,000 distinct CDR3 sequences, about a sixth of them seen only once. The sequencing input was naive CD8+ T cells from blood, with Jurkat cell RNA spiked in. Subset reported: FACS-sorted CD8+CD4-CCR7+CD45RA+ naive T cells. These TCRs come from a human donor in good health. Some libraries in this study had Jurkat cell RNA spiked in.

This CDR3 reads CASDGVAGELFF. Written as DNA, the CDR3 is TGTGCCAGCGACGGGGTGGCCGGGGAGCTGTTTTTT. The genes are TRBV6-2 or TRBV6-3 and TRBJ2-2; a possible D gene is TRBD2 (5 bases). This CDR3 is 12 amino acids long. Trimming left V 8 bases short and J 6 bases short, with 10 bases between. Per the germline V gene, CDR1 is MNHEY and CDR2 is SVGEGT.

This clonotype was picked up one time. The CDR3 DNA follows: TGTGCCAGAAGCTTGAGGACAGGGCACCCCGGGGAGCTGTTTTTT. Translating it yields CARSLRTGHPGELFF. This chain links TRBV5-3 with TRBJ2-2; 8 nucleotides line up with TRBD1. TRBV5-3 is an ORF, with its function uncertain. V was clipped by 1 base and J by 6 bases; unmatched bases: 5. This CDR3 contains 15 residues.

This clonotype was picked up many times. This chain links TRBV12-3 or TRBV12-4 with TRBJ2-2, with D uncertain. The ends were cut back, 5 bases at V and 7 bases at J, with 14 bases in the middle. This CDR3 spans 14 amino acids. The CDR3 DNA is TGTGCCAGCAGTCTCCTGGGGTTGGACGGGGAGCTGTTTTTT. Its translation: CASSLLGLDGELFF.

Many counts were recorded for this clonotype. The chain uses TRBV6-6 and TRBJ2-5; tentative D call: TRBD2 (5 bases). The CDR3 runs 15 residues. Per the germline V gene, CDR1 is MNHNY and CDR2 is SVGAGI (reference sequence). Trimming left V 0 bases short and J 0 bases short, with 8 bases between. CDR3 amino acids: CASSYSREDQETQYF. The CDR3 DNA reads TGTGCCAGCAGTTACTCGAGGGAAGACCAAGAGACCCAGTACTTC.

This clonotype occurred a few times. Possible read error: a much larger clone is one base away. The chain carries TRBV4-1 and TRBJ2-3; 7 bases are shared with TRBD1. Germline V CDR1 and CDR2: MGHRA, YSYEKL. The V segment lost 7 bases and the J segment 4 bases; nucleotides outside the gene matches: 2. The CDR3 is 12 amino acids. The CDR3 protein is CASKGGADTQYF. CDR3 nucleotide sequence: TGCGCCAGCAAAGGGGGCGCAGATACGCAGTATTTT.

In its sample, this clonotype was seen many times. The junction shows a germline mismatch at one end, possibly a read error. This sequence joins TRBV28 and TRBJ2-7; 11 positions match TRBD2. The CDR3 extends over 14 amino acids. Per the germline V gene, CDR1 is MDHEN and CDR2 is SYDVKM. The CDR3 protein is CASSLFSTSGIPDF. CDR3 in DNA: TGTGCCAGCAGTTTATTCTCGACTAGCGGGATCCCAGACTTC.

This clonotype was recorded at least ten times. CDR3 amino acids: CASSLGGLDTQYF. Here the CDR3 DNA reads TGTGCCAGCAGTTTAGGGGGCTTAGATACGCAGTATTTT. This rearrangement joins TRBV12-3 or TRBV12-4 to TRBJ2-3; D possibly corresponds to TRBD1 (5 bases). Deletions cut 1 base from V and 5 bases from J, with 7 bases between. This CDR3 is 13 amino acids long.

At least ten counts were recorded for this clonotype. V gene TRBV7-9 combines with J gene TRBJ2-1, with 8 bases matching TRBD1. The germline V gene encodes CDR1 SEHNR and CDR2 FQNEAQ (reference sequence). This CDR3 has 17 amino acids. J lost 1 base, V lost 4 bases, and 9 bases had no gene match. CDR3 sequence: CASSWAGQAMSYNEQFF. The CDR3 DNA reads TGTGCCAGCAGCTGGGCGGGACAGGCAATGTCCTACAATGAGCAGTTCTTC.

In this sample, this clonotype turned up many times. The chain links TRBV7-2 to TRBJ2-3, with D maybe TRBD2 (5 bases). Trimming took 5 bases from V and 0 from J, leaving 12 bases between them. Looked up from germline, CDR1 is SGHTA and CDR2 is FQGNSA. There are 15 residues in the CDR3. This CDR3 reads CASSPGLESTDTQYF. In nucleotides, the CDR3 is TGTGCCAGCAGCCCCGGACTTGAGAGCACAGATACGCAGTATTTT.

This clonotype was seen at least ten times. This chain connects TRBV20-1 to TRBJ2-7; tentative D call: TRBD1 (5 bases). The V end was cut by 0 bases, the J end by 6 bases, with 9 bases between. This CDR3 comprises 12 residues. CDR1 DFQATT and CDR2 SNEGSKA come from the germline V gene (reference sequence). CDR3 bases: TGCAGTGCTAGAGATCAGGGATTCGAGCAGTACTTC. It encodes CSARDQGFEQYF.

The gene calls are TRBV7-9 and TRBJ1-2; 9 bases align to TRBD1. V was pared by 6 bases and J by 6 bases, with 11 bases of the junction left unmatched. Germline-derived CDR1 and CDR2 are SEHNR and FQNEAQ (reference sequence). This CDR3 comprises 15 residues. The CDR3 DNA is TGTGCCAGCAGACACCGGGACAGGGAGTTTAATGGCTACACCTTC. It specifies CASRHRDREFNGYTF.

This clonotype was recorded a few times. A much larger clone sits a single nucleotide away, making a read error possible. The chain uses TRBV13 and TRBJ1-1, with D unclear. Germline V gene sequence: CDR1 PRHDT, CDR2 FYEKMQ (reference sequence). V lost 3 bases, J lost 0 bases, and 11 bases lay in between. The CDR3 is 15 residues long. This chain's CDR3 is CASSFRPQLNTEAFF. In DNA, the CDR3 is TGTGCCAGCAGCTTCCGACCGCAACTGAACACTGAAGCTTTCTTT. Supplemented by reference TRBV13 and TRBJ1-1, the full variable domain reads AAGVIQSPRHLIKEKRETATLKCYPIPRHDTVYWYQQGPGQDPQFLISFYEKMQSDKGSIPDRFSAQQFSDYHSELNMSSLELGDSALYFCASSFRPQLNTEAFFGQGTRLTVV.

This clonotype was observed at least ten times. The chain employs TRBV25-1 and TRBJ2-1; 8 nucleotides agree with TRBD2. Trimming took 4 bases from V and 10 from J; bases not matched to a gene: 6. Looked up from germline, CDR1 is MGHDK and CDR2 is SYGVNS. The CDR3 sequence is 13 residues long. The CDR3 nucleotides read TGTGCCAGCAGTGCTCCCGGGGGGGGCGAGCAGTTCTTC. This translates into CASSAPGGGEQFF.

As regards this clonotype: A much larger clone differs from this one at a single base, so this may be a read error. The chain employs TRBV27 and TRBJ2-5, with 7 bases matching TRBD1. The V gene's germline CDR1 is MNHEY and CDR2 SMNVEV (reference sequence). V lost 5 bases, J lost 0 bases, and 12 bases stayed unmatched. This CDR3 region has 17 residues. The CDR3 region has the DNA TGTGCCAGCAGTCAAAAGACAGGGACGAGGTACCAAGAGACCCAGTACTTC. Its protein is CASSQKTGTRYQETQYF.

There are many counts of this clonotype. This chain links TRBV28 with TRBJ1-5; D is undetermined. The CDR3 contains 16 residues. V gave up 0 bases and J gave up 0 bases, with 9 bases separating them. CDR1 is MDHEN and CDR2 is SYDVKM in the germline V gene. For the CDR3, the DNA is TGTGCCAGCAGTTTATGGAGAGCCGTTAGCAATCAGCCCCAGCATTTT. Protein: CASSLWRAVSNQPQHF.

The gene calls are TRBV3-1 and TRBJ2-1, with 12 bases lining up with TRBD2. Trimming at V came to 4 bases and at J to 4 bases, leaving 2 bases not matched to a gene. Germline CDR1 and CDR2: LGHDT and YNNKEL (reference sequence). CDR3 length equals 15 residues. CDR3 amino acids: CASSPLAGGYNEQFF. As DNA, the CDR3 is TGTGCCAGCAGCCCACTAGCGGGAGGATACAATGAGCAGTTCTTC.

This clonotype was counted many times. The chain carries TRBV28 and TRBJ2-4; 12 bases align to TRBD2. CDR1 and CDR2 from the germline V gene are MDHEN and SYDVKM. This CDR3 has 17 residues. V was clipped by 1 base and J by 1 base; unmatched bases: 2. The DNA for the CDR3 is TGTGCCAGCAGTTTATTTGGACTAGCGGGGGCCAAAAACATTCAGTACTTC. It encodes CASSLFGLAGAKNIQYF.

V is TRBV11-2 and J is TRBJ2-1; the D is unclear. Germline loops: CDR1 SGHAT, CDR2 FQNNGV. With 3 bases removed from V and 5 bases from J, the gap between germline ends came to 5 bases. The length of the CDR3 is 12 residues. CDR3 loop: CASSFTNNEQFF. As DNA, the CDR3 is TGTGCCAGCAGCTTTACAAACAATGAGCAGTTCTTC.

This clonotype was seen repeatedly, ten times or more. This rearrangement joins TRBV6-1 to TRBJ2-3; a possible D gene is TRBD2 (5 bases). The germline V and J ends were trimmed by 5 bases and 2 bases, with 26 bases remaining between them. Germline V gene sequence: CDR1 MNHNS, CDR2 SASEGT. This CDR3 region has 19 residues. The CDR3, as DNA: TGTGCCAGCAGTCCTATACCTGCTAGCTCAAATGGGAACACAGATACGCAGTATTTT. Protein product: CASSPIPASSNGNTDTQYF.

In its sample, this clonotype was seen many times. The rearrangement links TRBV30 to TRBJ2-3; D might be TRBD2 (6 bases). CDR3 length equals 14 residues. V was clipped by 2 bases and J by 0 bases, with 9 bases between them. CDR1 is GTSNPN and CDR2 is SVGIG in the germline V gene (reference sequence). CDR3: CAWSIGTSTDTQYF. CDR3 in DNA: TGTGCCTGGAGTATCGGGACTAGCACAGATACGCAGTATTTT.

This clonotype is categorized as medium-sized (0.01 to 0.1%). This chain joins TRBV4-2 and TRBJ2-7; D gene ambiguous. Germline CDR1 is LGHNA and CDR2 is YNFKEQ. V lost 1 base and J 2 bases, leaving 9 bases between the germline ends. The CDR3 spans 14 residues. The CDR3 loop reads CASSQGARTYEQYF. In DNA form, the CDR3 reads TGTGCCAGCAGCCAAGGGGCCCGAACCTACGAGCAGTACTTC.

This clonotype was seen ten or more times. The chain uses TRBV7-2 and TRBJ2-3, with 10 bases aligning to TRBD2. The CDR3 covers 18 residues. Germline V gene data show CDR1 as SGHTA and CDR2 as FQGNSA. The junction had 7 bases not matched to a gene; V was cut back by 1 base and J by 0 bases. The CDR3 loop is CASSLVLAGSGSTDTQYF. The CDR3 region has the DNA TGTGCCAGCAGCTTAGTACTAGCGGGATCGGGGAGCACAGATACGCAGTATTTT.

This clonotype appeared many times. This chain links TRBV24-1 with TRBJ2-7; D is ambiguous. This CDR3 region has 13 residues. Trimming took off 3 bases at V and 5 bases at J, with 10 bases between the two ends. CDR1 is KGHDR, CDR2 SFDVKD, per germline. The CDR3 DNA reads TGTGCCACCAGTGATGACCCTGGGGACGAGCAGTACTTC. It translates to CATSDDPGDEQYF.